Following are 25 T cell receptor beta chains from one sample sequenced in a study of early stage breast cancer tumors. Measured with immunoSEQ multiplex PCR; TCRdb has only the in-frame clones, and not every one. The repertoire includes 55,000 to 70,000 clones, around 80% of them detected once, and approximately 4.5% sits in the top ten. Sequencing was done on a sample of blood. The receptors come from a person aged 40-50 years with breast cancer.

This clone was observed a few times. The chain has TRBV28 and TRBJ2-7, with 8 bases lining up with TRBD2. CDR1 is MDHEN, CDR2 SYDVKM, per germline. The CDR3 length is 16 residues. Trimming at V came to 4 bases and at J to 4 bases, leaving 12 bases not matched to a gene. CDR3 in amino acids: CASSSGGVQTQYEQYF. The DNA for the CDR3 is TGTGCCAGCAGTTCCGGGGGGGTACAGACACAATACGAGCAGTACTTC. Together with reference TRBV28 and TRBJ2-7, the CDR3 gives the full variable domain: DVKVTQSSRYLVKRTGEKVFLECVQDMDHENMFWYRQDPGLGLRLIYFSYDVKMKEKGDIPEGYSVSREKKERFSLILESASTNQTSMYLCASSSGGVQTQYEQYFGPGTRLTVT.

This chain uses TRBV27 with TRBJ2-7; D gene ambiguous. Germline V gives CDR1 MNHEY, CDR2 SMNVEV (reference sequence). This CDR3 is built from 14 residues. Trimming took off 0 bases at V and 0 bases at J, with 6 bases between the two ends. CDR3 sequence: CASSLSRSSYEQYF. The CDR3 region has the DNA TGTGCCAGCAGTTTATCCCGTAGCTCCTACGAGCAGTACTTC.

This clone was observed once. The J gene is TRBJ2-5, the V gene TRBV6-1; 10 nucleotides align to TRBD2. J lost 2 bases, V lost 1 base, and 4 bases had no gene match. The CDR3 has 16 residues. The V gene's germline CDR1 is MNHNS and CDR2 SASEGT. The CDR3 here is CASSEVGTSVQETQYF. As DNA, the CDR3 is TGTGCCAGCAGTGAAGTCGGGACTAGCGTTCAAGAGACCCAGTACTTC.

The J gene is TRBJ2-3, the V gene TRBV30; D unclear. The germline V gene has CDR1 GTSNPN and CDR2 SVGIG (reference sequence). The CDR3 spans 14 residues. With 0 bases removed from V and 5 bases from J, the gap between germline ends came to 12 bases. The CDR3 region has the DNA TGTGCCTGGAGTGTTGGAGTCGCCCGAGATACGCAGTATTTT. Translation gives CAWSVGVARDTQYF.

This clone was counted only a few times. V and J are TRBV7-8 and TRBJ2-2; the D is unclear. V gave up 5 bases and J gave up 1 base, with 8 bases separating them. CDR3 size: 14 residues. The germline gives CDR1 SGHVS, CDR2 FQNEAQ. The DNA for the CDR3 is TGTGCCAGCAGCCAGGACGGGAACACCGGGGAGCTGTTTTTT. As protein: CASSQDGNTGELFF.

The chain is built from TRBV6-1 and TRBJ1-2, with 10 nucleotides matching TRBD1. V shed 2 bases and J 4 bases; nucleotides not matched to a gene: 4. Germline V lookup: CDR1 MNHNS, CDR2 SASEGT. The CDR3 spans 15 residues. Here the CDR3 DNA reads TGTGCCAGCAGTGAAAGGGGGGACAGGGGCTATGGCTACACCTTC. This gives the protein CASSERGDRGYGYTF.

This chain uses TRBV11-2 with TRBJ1-1, with 7 positions matching TRBD1. CDR1 SGHAT and CDR2 FQNNGV come from the germline V gene. The junction had 3 bases not matched to a gene; V was cut back by 4 bases and J by 1 base. There are 14 residues in the CDR3. The CDR3 nucleotides read TGTGCCAGCAGCTCTTGGACAGGGAACACTGAAGCTTTCTTT. This translates into CASSSWTGNTEAFF.

This chain uses TRBV7-3 with TRBJ2-7; D is unclear. This CDR3 is built from 14 residues. Looked up from germline, CDR1 is SGHTA and CDR2 is FQGTGA. Trimming took 4 bases from V and 3 from J, leaving 13 bases between them. The CDR3 loop is CASSSTWQNYEQYF. The CDR3 coding sequence is TGTGCCAGCAGCTCGACCTGGCAGAACTACGAGCAGTACTTC. Full variable domain (outside the CDR3, taken from reference TRBV7-3 and TRBJ2-7): GAGVSQTPSNKVTEKGKYVELRCDPISGHTALYWYRQSLGQGPEFLIYFQGTGAADDSGLPNDRFFAVRPEGSVSTLKIQRTERGDSAVYLCASSSTWQNYEQYFGPGTRLTVT.

This clone was seen only once. This CDR3 is CASSPLRGAATNEKLFF. DNA of the CDR3: TGTGCCAGCTCACCACTCCGAGGGGCCGCAACTAATGAAAAACTGTTTTTT. This chain joins TRBV18 and TRBJ1-4, with TRBD1 as a possible D gene (5 bases). Germline V gene sequence: CDR1 KGHSH, CDR2 LQKENI. This CDR3 comprises 17 residues. With 1 base removed from V and 0 bases from J, the gap between germline ends came to 12 bases.

Only a few counts were recorded for this clone. The rearrangement uses TRBV4-1 and TRBJ1-1; D perhaps matches TRBD1 (5 bases). There are 15 residues in the CDR3. Germline-derived CDR1 and CDR2 are MGHRA and YSYEKL. Trimming took off 1 base at V and 2 bases at J, with 11 bases between the two ends. CDR3 in DNA: TGCGCCAGCAGCCAAGTAAGGGGTCTTAACACTGAAGCTTTCTTT. Its translation: CASSQVRGLNTEAFF.

The CDR3 sequence: CASSPSLEKLFF. The CDR3 DNA sequence: TGTGCCAGCAGCCCCAGTCTTGAAAAACTGTTTTTT. This chain joins TRBV6-1 and TRBJ1-4; no firm D call. The CDR3 consists of 12 residues. Trimming removed 6 bases from V and 7 bases from J, with 9 bases in between. Germline V gene data show CDR1 as MNHNS and CDR2 as SASEGT.

The V gene is TRBV10-2, the J gene TRBJ2-7; D is perhaps TRBD1 (5 bases). Germline values: CDR1 WSHSY, CDR2 SAAADI. The CDR3 has 13 amino acids. V was trimmed by 3 bases and J by 2 bases, leaving 8 bases between them. The CDR3 sequence is CASSDDRTYEQYF. The CDR3 DNA reads TGCGCCAGCAGTGACGACAGAACCTACGAGCAGTACTTC.

The rearrangement uses TRBV28 and TRBJ1-2; 7 nucleotides align to TRBD1. Germline V gives CDR1 MDHEN, CDR2 SYDVKM. Trimming removed 5 bases from V and 4 bases from J; junction bases left unmatched: 4. The CDR3 covers 13 residues. CDR3 region: CASSLGQAYGYTF. DNA of the CDR3: TGTGCCAGCAGTCTAGGACAGGCCTATGGCTACACCTTC.

The V gene is TRBV28, the J gene TRBJ2-2; TRBD1 matches at 8 bases. V was clipped by 10 bases and J by 1 base; unmatched bases: 14. The germline CDR1 and CDR2 sequences are MDHEN and SYDVKM. The CDR3 has 17 amino acids. CDR3 amino acids: CATGRTTGVENTGELFF. CDR3 sequence (DNA): TGTGCCACCGGAAGGACGACAGGGGTCGAGAACACCGGGGAGCTGTTTTTT.

This chain links TRBV13 with TRBJ2-3, with D perhaps TRBD1 (5 bases). The V end was cut by 5 bases, the J end by 3 bases, with 21 bases between. Per germline, CDR1 PRHDT and CDR2 FYEKMQ (reference sequence). CDR3 length equals 17 residues. Written as DNA, the CDR3 is TGTGCCAGCAGCCCCGTGGGTAAGGGGCGTTCTACAGATACGCAGTATTTT. It is translated as CASSPVGKGRSTDTQYF. Drawing the rest from reference TRBV13 and TRBJ2-3, the complete variable domain is AAGVIQSPRHLIKEKRETATLKCYPIPRHDTVYWYQQGPGQDPQFLISFYEKMQSDKGSIPDRFSAQQFSDYHSELNMSSLELGDSALYFCASSPVGKGRSTDTQYFGPGTRLTVL.

V usage is TRBV29-1 and J usage is TRBJ1-1, with D possibly being TRBD1 (6 bases). V lost 4 bases, J lost 0 bases, and 12 bases lay in between. The CDR3 loop spans 14 amino acids. Per germline, CDR1 SQVTM and CDR2 ANQGSEA. CDR3 coding DNA: TGCAGCGTTGCCGGACAGCTCATGAACACTGAAGCTTTCTTT. Translated, it gives CSVAGQLMNTEAFF.

This clone was observed a handful of times. Within the sample, other DNA sequences also encode this same CDR3. The rearrangement joins TRBV19 to TRBJ1-1; perhaps TRBD1 as D (5 bases). The CDR3 covers 12 residues. V lost 3 bases to trimming and J lost 8 bases, with 10 bases between them. Germline CDR1 reads LNHDA; CDR2 reads SQIVND (reference sequence). The CDR3 protein is CASSIRSGEAFF. The CDR3 bases are TGTGCCAGTAGTATTAGGTCAGGGGAAGCTTTCTTT.

The genes are TRBV4-1 and TRBJ1-2; TRBD1 matches 9 bases. V trimming: 4 bases; J trimming: 5 bases; junction bases outside the gene matches: 8. CDR3 length equals 15 residues. CDR1 and CDR2 (germline): MGHRA, YSYEKL. The CDR3 loop reads CASSPRDRERYGYTF. The DNA for the CDR3 is TGCGCCAGCAGCCCTCGGGACAGGGAGCGATATGGCTACACCTTC.

V and J are TRBV6-6 and TRBJ2-7; D is undetermined. This CDR3 comprises 14 residues. Germline V CDR1 and CDR2: MNHNY, SVGAGI (reference sequence). V was trimmed by 0 bases and J by 2 bases, leaving 8 bases between them. The CDR3 protein is CASSYSEQPYEQYF. For the CDR3, the DNA is TGTGCCAGCAGTTACTCGGAGCAGCCCTACGAGCAGTACTTC.

CDR3 bases: TGTGCCAGTAGTAAGGTTTTCGGGGACAGCTCCCCGTATGGCTACACCTTC. As protein: CASSKVFGDSSPYGYTF. The rearrangement joins TRBV19 to TRBJ1-2; 7 positions match TRBD1. CDR1 and CDR2 from the germline V gene are LNHDA and SQIVND (reference sequence). V gave up 4 bases and J gave up 5 bases; unmatched junction bases: 16. CDR3 length equals 17 residues.

The CDR3 loop is CASRTSSSYNEQFF. In nucleotides, the CDR3 is TGTGCCAGCAGGACTAGCTCCTCCTACAATGAGCAGTTCTTC. V is TRBV28 and J is TRBJ2-1, with 7 nucleotides matching TRBD2. In germline, CDR1 is MDHEN, CDR2 SYDVKM. V lost 6 bases, J lost 0 bases, and 2 bases stayed unmatched. This CDR3 has 14 amino acids.

This clone was picked up one time. This chain joins TRBV19 and TRBJ2-5, with 8 bases aligning to TRBD1. Germline CDR1 LNHDA, CDR2 SQIVND (reference sequence). The trim removed 8 bases at V and 5 bases at J, leaving 10 bases unmatched. The CDR3 runs to 14 residues. The CDR3 sequence is CASAGGAVGETQYF. Written as DNA, the CDR3 is TGTGCCAGTGCAGGGGGCGCGGTAGGGGAGACCCAGTACTTC.

The sample holds one count of this clone. The chain joins TRBV19 to TRBJ1-2, with D unresolved. The CDR3 has 13 residues. Per the germline V gene, CDR1 is LNHDA and CDR2 is SQIVND (reference sequence). The V end lost 7 bases, the J end lost 2 bases, and 11 bases lay between the germline ends. In DNA form, the CDR3 reads TGTGCCAGTACAACAGCTTCAAACTATGGCTACACCTTC. Amino acid sequence: CASTTASNYGYTF.

The V gene is TRBV28, the J gene TRBJ2-7; 9 nucleotides match TRBD2. V was pared by 7 bases and J by 0 bases, with 7 bases of the junction left unmatched. This CDR3 is built from 15 residues. The germline gives CDR1 MDHEN, CDR2 SYDVKM. DNA for the CDR3: TGTGCCAGCACCTCCGCTAGCGGGAACTCCTACGAGCAGTACTTC. This translates into CASTSASGNSYEQYF.

This clone was observed a single time. The V call is TRBV19, the J call TRBJ2-7; TRBD2 matches at 13 bases. The CDR3 loop spans 15 amino acids. Germline V gene data show CDR1 as LNHDA and CDR2 as SQIVND (reference sequence). The trim removed 4 bases at V and 4 bases at J, leaving 4 bases unmatched. The CDR3 bases are TGTGCCAGTAGTAGGACTAGCGGGAGTCAGTACGAGCAGTACTTC. It translates to CASSRTSGSQYEQYF.